The present T cell receptor (beta chain) was sequenced within a study of T cell responses to AZD1222 COVID-19 vaccine. This clone came up once. The antigen remains unidentified. Libraries were prepared by immunoSEQ multiplex PCR; TCRdb keeps only in-frame clonotypes and omits some of them. The sample consists of 150,000 or so clones, roughly nine tenths of them appearing once. Notes on the study in general: Unmutated regions of variants are reportedly targeted by nearly half of spike-specific TCRs. Breadth and depth of Spike-specific TCRs rose after two AZD1222 doses. A mostly white British donor set with more females was recruited, and clonal diversity was possibly underestimated.

The CDR3 spans 14 residues. V gave up 2 bases and J gave up 0 bases, with 6 bases separating them. CDR1 and CDR2 from the germline V gene are MNHEY and SMNVEV (reference sequence). The chain links TRBV27 to TRBJ2-3; no firm D call. The sequences come from peripheral blood, collected 28 days after the second AZD1222 dose. The source of this sequence is an adult who received the AZD1222 COVID-19 vaccine. CDR3 DNA: TGTGCCAGCAGTTTACGGGTTAGCACAGATACGCAGTATTTT. Its translation: CASSLRVSTDTQYF.